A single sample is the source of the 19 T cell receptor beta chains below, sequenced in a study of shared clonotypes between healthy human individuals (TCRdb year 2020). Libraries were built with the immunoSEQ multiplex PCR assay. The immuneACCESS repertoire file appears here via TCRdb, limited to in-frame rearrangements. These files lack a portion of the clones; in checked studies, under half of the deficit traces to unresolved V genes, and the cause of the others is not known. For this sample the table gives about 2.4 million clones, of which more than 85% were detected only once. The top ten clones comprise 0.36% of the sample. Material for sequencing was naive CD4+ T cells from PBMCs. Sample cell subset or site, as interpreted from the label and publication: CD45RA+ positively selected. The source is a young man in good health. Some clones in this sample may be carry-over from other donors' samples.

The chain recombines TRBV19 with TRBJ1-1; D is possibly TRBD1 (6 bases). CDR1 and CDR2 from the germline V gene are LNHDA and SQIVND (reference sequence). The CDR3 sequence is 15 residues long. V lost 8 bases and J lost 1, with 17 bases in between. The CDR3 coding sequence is TGTGCCAGTCACCCGAGGGGACAAAGGAACACTGAAGCTTTCTTT. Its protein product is CASHPRGQRNTEAFF.

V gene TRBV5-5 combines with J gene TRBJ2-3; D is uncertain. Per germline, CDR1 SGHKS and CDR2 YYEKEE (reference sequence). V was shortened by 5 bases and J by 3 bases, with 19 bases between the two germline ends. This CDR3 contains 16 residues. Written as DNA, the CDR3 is TGTGCCAGCAGTCTGTCGTTAGTTGAGACTACAGATACGCAGTATTTT. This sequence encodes CASSLSLVETTDTQYF.

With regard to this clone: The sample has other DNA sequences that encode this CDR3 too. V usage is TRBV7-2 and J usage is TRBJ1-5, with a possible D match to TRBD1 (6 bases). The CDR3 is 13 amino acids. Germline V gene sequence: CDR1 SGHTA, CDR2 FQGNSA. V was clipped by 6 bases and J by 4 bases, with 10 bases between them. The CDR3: CASSFDRNQPQHF. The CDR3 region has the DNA TGTGCCAGCAGTTTCGACAGGAATCAGCCCCAGCATTTT.

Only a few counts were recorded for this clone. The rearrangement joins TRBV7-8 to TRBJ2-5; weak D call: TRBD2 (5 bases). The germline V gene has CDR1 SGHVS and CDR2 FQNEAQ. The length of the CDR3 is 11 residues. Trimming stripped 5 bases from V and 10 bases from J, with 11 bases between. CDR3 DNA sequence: TGTGCCAGCAGCAACCTTGAGGGCCAGTACTTC. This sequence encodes CASSNLEGQYF. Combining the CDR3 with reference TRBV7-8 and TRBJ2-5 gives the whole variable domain GAGVSQSPRYKVAKRGQDVALRCDPISGHVSLFWYQQALGQGPEFLTYFQNEAQLDKSGLPSDRFFAERPEGSVSTLKIQRTQQEDSAVYLCASSNLEGQYFGPGTRLLVL.

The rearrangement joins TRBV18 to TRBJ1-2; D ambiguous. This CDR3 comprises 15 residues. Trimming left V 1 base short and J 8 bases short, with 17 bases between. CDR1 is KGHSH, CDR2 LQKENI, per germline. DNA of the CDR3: TGTGCCAGCTCACCACTATCACAGAGGTCGATCGGCTACACCTTC. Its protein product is CASSPLSQRSIGYTF. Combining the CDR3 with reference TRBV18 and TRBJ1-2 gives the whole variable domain NAGVMQNPRHLVRRRGQEARLRCSPMKGHSHVYWYRQLPEEGLKFMVYLQKENIIDESGMPKERFSAEFPKEGPSILRIQQVVRGDSAAYFCASSPLSQRSIGYTFGSGTRLTVV.

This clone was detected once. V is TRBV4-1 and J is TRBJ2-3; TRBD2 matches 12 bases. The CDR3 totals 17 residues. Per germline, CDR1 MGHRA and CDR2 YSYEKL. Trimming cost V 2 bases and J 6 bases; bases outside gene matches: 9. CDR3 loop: CASSQPASGRALDTQYF. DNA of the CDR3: TGCGCCAGCAGCCAACCCGCTAGCGGGAGGGCGCTGGATACGCAGTATTTT.

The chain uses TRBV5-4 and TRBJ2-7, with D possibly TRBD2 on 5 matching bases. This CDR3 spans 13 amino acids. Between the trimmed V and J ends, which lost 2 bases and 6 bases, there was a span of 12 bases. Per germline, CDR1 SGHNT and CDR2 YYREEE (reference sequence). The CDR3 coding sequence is TGTGCCAGCAGCTTTACGAGGGCGGGCGAGCAGTACTTC. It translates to CASSFTRAGEQYF.

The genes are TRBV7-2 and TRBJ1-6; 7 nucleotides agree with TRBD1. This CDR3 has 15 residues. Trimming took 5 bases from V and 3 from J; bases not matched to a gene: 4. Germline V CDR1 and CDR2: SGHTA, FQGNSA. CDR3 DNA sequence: TGTGCCAGCAGCCTCCAGGGGGACTATAATTCACCCCTCCACTTT. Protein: CASSLQGDYNSPLHF.

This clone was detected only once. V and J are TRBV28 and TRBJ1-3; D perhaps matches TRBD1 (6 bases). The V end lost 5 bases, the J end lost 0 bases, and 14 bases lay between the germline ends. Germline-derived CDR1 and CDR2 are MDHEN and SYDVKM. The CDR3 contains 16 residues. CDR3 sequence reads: CASSTYRAPSGNTIYF. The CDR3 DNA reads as TGTGCCAGCAGTACCTACAGGGCCCCCTCTGGAAACACCATATATTTT.

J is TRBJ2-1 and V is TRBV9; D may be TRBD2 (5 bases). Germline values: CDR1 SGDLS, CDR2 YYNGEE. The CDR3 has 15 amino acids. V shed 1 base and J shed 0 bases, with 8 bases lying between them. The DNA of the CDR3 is TGTGCCAGCAGCGTAATGGGAGACTCCTACAATGAGCAGTTCTTC. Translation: CASSVMGDSYNEQFF.

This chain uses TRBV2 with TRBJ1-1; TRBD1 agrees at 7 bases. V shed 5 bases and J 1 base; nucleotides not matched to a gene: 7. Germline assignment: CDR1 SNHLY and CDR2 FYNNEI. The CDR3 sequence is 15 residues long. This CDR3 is CASSRQGQSNTEAFF. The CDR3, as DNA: TGTGCCAGCAGTAGACAGGGACAGTCGAACACTGAAGCTTTCTTT.

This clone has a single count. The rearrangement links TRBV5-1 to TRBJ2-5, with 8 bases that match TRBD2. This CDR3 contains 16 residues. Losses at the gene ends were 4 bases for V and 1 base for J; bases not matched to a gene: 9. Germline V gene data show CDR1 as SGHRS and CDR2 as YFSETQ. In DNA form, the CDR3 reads TGCGCCAGCAGCCCTCAGAGCGGGAGCTCCCAAGAGACCCAGTACTTC. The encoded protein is CASSPQSGSSQETQYF.

Here the CDR3 reads CASSLTSRYQPQHF. In nucleotides, the CDR3 is TGTGCCAGCAGCCTAACCTCCAGATATCAGCCCCAGCATTTT. The chain employs TRBV21-1 and TRBJ1-5. TRBV21-1 is noted as a pseudogene. CDR3 length equals 14 residues.

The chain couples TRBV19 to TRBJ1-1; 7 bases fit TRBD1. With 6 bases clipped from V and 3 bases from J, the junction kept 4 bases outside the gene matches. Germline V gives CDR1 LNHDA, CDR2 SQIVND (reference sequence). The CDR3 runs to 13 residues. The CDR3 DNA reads TGTGCCAGTAGGGAAACAGGGGACACTGAAGCTTTCTTT. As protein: CASRETGDTEAFF.

The CDR3 DNA sequence: TGTGCCAGCAGCTTCAATCGGGCAGCTAATGAAAAACTGTTTTTT. Translating it yields CASSFNRAANEKLFF. This rearrangement joins TRBV5-6 to TRBJ1-4; the D is unclear. The CDR3 spans 15 residues. Trimming shortened V by 2 bases and J by 3 bases, and 11 bases separated the two germline ends. Germline values: CDR1 SGHDT, CDR2 YYEEEE.

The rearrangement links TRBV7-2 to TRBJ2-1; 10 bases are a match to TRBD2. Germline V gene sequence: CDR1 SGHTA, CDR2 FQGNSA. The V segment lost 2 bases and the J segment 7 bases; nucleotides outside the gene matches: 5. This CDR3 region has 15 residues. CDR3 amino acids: CASSLYRAGGNEQFF. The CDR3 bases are TGTGCCAGCAGCTTATACCGAGCGGGGGGGAATGAGCAGTTCTTC.

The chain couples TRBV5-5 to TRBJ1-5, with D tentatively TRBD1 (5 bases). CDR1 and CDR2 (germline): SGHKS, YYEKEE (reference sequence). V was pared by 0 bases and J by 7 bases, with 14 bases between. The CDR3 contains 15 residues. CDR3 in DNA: TGTGCCAGCAGCTTGGCCCCAGGGAGGGACCAGCCCCAGCATTTT. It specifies CASSLAPGRDQPQHF.

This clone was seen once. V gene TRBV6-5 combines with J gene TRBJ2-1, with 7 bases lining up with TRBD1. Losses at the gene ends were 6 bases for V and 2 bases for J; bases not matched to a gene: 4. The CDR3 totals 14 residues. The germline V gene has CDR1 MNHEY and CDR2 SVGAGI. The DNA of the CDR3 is TGTGCCAGCAGCGACAGGGTGGCCTACAATGAGCAGTTCTTC. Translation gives CASSDRVAYNEQFF.

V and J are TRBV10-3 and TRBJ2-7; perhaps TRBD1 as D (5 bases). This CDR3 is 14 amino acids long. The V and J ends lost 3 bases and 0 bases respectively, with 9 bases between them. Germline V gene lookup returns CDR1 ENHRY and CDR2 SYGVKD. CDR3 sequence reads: CAISDQDNSYEQYF. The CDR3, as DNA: TGTGCCATCAGTGATCAGGACAACTCCTACGAGCAGTACTTC.